This T cell receptor (beta chain) was found in a study of blood T cells in healthy people across ages. This clonotype came up a few times. Its antigen is undetermined. Overall study findings and caveats: It was held that diversity estimates obtained from one million T cells represented underestimates.

The sample providers were healthy Caucasian people from Russia, aged about 6 to 90. Alongside a J-beta primer mix, a sample-barcoded 5' primer served in a second PCR lasting 7 to 11 cycles. Unique molecular identifiers of 12 random nucleotides labeled each cDNA. TCRdb re-derived calls from the 5' RACE reads in MiXCR, one entry per CDR3 protein. The table records around 1.5 million distinct CDR3 sequences, 40% to 50% of them present only once. Per the germline V gene, CDR1 is SGHTA and CDR2 is FQGNSA. This CDR3 contains 11 residues. Trimming pared 4 bases from V and 7 bases from J, leaving 7 bases between.

The sequence was obtained from a young woman in good health. The sequenced sample consisted of blood. The chain joins TRBV7-2 to TRBJ2-5; tentative D call: TRBD2 (6 bases). The CDR3 loop is CASSSAGTQYF. CDR3 DNA sequence: TGTGCCAGCAGCTCAGCGGGGACCCAGTACTTC. Full variable domain (rest looked up from reference TRBV7-2 and TRBJ2-5): GAGVSQSPSNKVTEKGKDVELRCDPISGHTALYWYRQSLGQGLEFLIYFQGNSAPDKSGLPSDRFSAERTGGSVSTLTIQRTQQEDSAVYLCASSSAGTQYFGPGTRLLVL.